Sequencing of this TCR beta chain was carried out in a study of cytotoxic CD8 clonotypes in ibrutinib-treated CLL. About the study: Among responders, roughly 24 were partial and 2 complete; after median approximately 6 years, around 15 stayed remitted and some 12 progressed.

This clone was observed a handful of times. The CDR3 spans 13 residues. Trimming cost V 5 bases and J 3 bases, with 8 bases left between them. Germline CDR1 is LNHDA and CDR2 is SQIVND (reference sequence). The assay was immunoSEQ multiplex PCR, and TCRdb's table has in-frame clones only and misses some. The table records roughly 23,000 clones, 70% to 80% of them present only once. The sample here was PBMCs, taken before ibrutinib treatment. The origin of this receptor is a human donor with chronic lymphocytic leukemia. The genes are TRBV19 and TRBJ1-5; a weak D match, TRBD1 (6 bases). Here the CDR3 reads CASSRTVNQPQHF. The CDR3 bases are TGTGCCAGTAGTCGGACAGTCAATCAGCCCCAGCATTTT.